A selection of T cell receptor beta chains follows, all from one sample in a study of T cells in Graves' hyperthyroidism and ophthalmopathy. TCRdb ran MiXCR on the multiplex PCR reads and lists one entry per CDR3 protein. Found here are just over 550,000 distinct CDR3 sequences, 35% to 55% of them singletons; the top ten hold approximately 8.2%. Sequenced input: peripheral blood or thyroid tissue (not recorded which). Every receptor here comes from a woman aged 18-29 years with Graves' hyperthyroidism. Each CDR3 is given with its conserved first and last residue. The D gene is left open where the match is weak. Part of the rows lack a size; the others show once, few, many or a class for expanded clones.

>-|TRBJ1-2|TRBV2|-
CAGGRGYTF
TGTGCCGGGGGAAGAGGCTACACCTTC
>-|TRBJ1-2|TRBV7-9|TRBD1
CASSSQDRGFRNYGYTF
TGTGCCAGTAGTTCCCAGGACAGGGGATTTCGGAACTATGGCTACACCTTC
>many|TRBJ1-4|TRBV29-1|-
CSVADGLNEKLFF
TGCAGCGTAGCGGACGGACTTAATGAAAAACTGTTTTTT
>-|TRBJ1-4|TRBV7-9|-
CASDSTNEKLFF
TGTGCCAGCGACTCAACTAATGAAAAACTGTTTTTT
>few|TRBJ2-7|TRBV9|-
CASSVGDGPSYEQYF
TGTGCCAGCAGCGTAGGGGACGGGCCTTCCTACGAGCAGTACTTC
>-|TRBJ2-7|TRBV7-9|TRBD2
CASNPTSGYEQYF
TGTGCCAGCAACCCGACTAGCGGCTACGAGCAGTACTTC
>many|TRBJ1-5|TRBV24-1|-
CATSEAGRYQPQHF
TGTGCCACCAGTGAGGCAGGCCGGTATCAGCCCCAGCATTTT
>few|TRBJ2-6|TRBV7-8|-
CASSSPSQGSGANVLTF
TGTGCCAGCAGTTCACCTTCGCAGGGCTCTGGGGCCAACGTCCTGACTTTC
>-|TRBJ2-6|TRBV7-2|-
CASSWGAANTEAF
TGTGCCAGCAGCTGGGGGGCGGCGAACACTGAAGCTTTC
>many|TRBJ1-1|TRBV7-9|-
CASSWGGENTEAFF
TGTGCCAGCAGCTGGGGAGGGGAGAACACTGAAGCTTTCTTT
>-|TRBJ1-1|TRBV2|-
CASSDWGTSNTEAFF
TGTGCCAGCAGTGATTGGGGGACATCGAACACTGAAGCTTTCTTT
>many|TRBJ1-2|TRBV2|-
CASSPRGYGYTF
TGTGCCAGCAGTCCGAGAGGATATGGCTACACCTTC
>-|TRBJ1-6|TRBV12-3/TRBV12-4|TRBD1
CASTWTGSNSPLHF
TGTGCCAGCACGTGGACAGGGTCGAATTCACCCCTCCACTTT
>many|TRBJ1-2|TRBV29-1|-
CSVLGGTIYGYTF
TGCAGCGTTTTGGGCGGAACGATCTATGGCTACACCTTC
>-|TRBJ2-7|TRBV6-1|-
CASSLGPRGYEQYF
TGTGCCAGCAGTCTTGGCCCCCGGGGCTACGAGCAGTACTTC
>few|TRBJ1-1|TRBV10-3|-
CAISVRGGMNTEAFF
TGTGCCATCAGTGTCAGGGGAGGGATGAACACTGAAGCTTTCTTT
>many|TRBJ1-4|TRBV29-1|TRBD1
CSVEVPPGQSTNEKLFF
TGCAGCGTTGAAGTTCCTCCGGGACAGTCAACTAATGAAAAACTGTTTTTT
>-|TRBJ2-6|TRBV29-1|TRBD1
CSVRSGQGSGANVLTF
TGCAGCGTCCGGTCGGGACAGGGCTCTGGGGCCAACGTCCTGACTTTC
>-|TRBJ1-1|TRBV7-9|-
CASSNDLNTEAFF
TGTGCCAGCAGCAATGACTTGAACACTGAAGCTTTCTTT
>few|TRBJ2-7|TRBV7-9|-
CASSLAVGYYEQYF
TGTGCCAGCAGCTTAGCGGTGGGTTACTACGAGCAGTACTTC
>-|TRBJ2-7|TRBV20-1|-
CSARDYATYEQYF
TGCAGTGCTAGAGATTACGCGACCTACGAGCAGTACTTC
>few|TRBJ2-7|TRBV7-2|TRBD1
CASRAWDRSSYEQYF
TGTGCCAGCAGGGCCTGGGACAGGAGCTCCTACGAGCAGTACTTC
>many|TRBJ1-1|TRBV15|TRBD1
CATSLRQGNTEAFF
TGTGCCACCAGCCTCCGACAGGGAAACACTGAAGCTTTCTTT